This passage covers 15 T cell receptor beta chains from one sample sequenced in a study of blood T cell repertoires in COVID-19. Clones were sequenced by immunoSEQ multiplex PCR, and TCRdb holds only the in-frame ones, with some missing. The sample holds 30,000 to 40,000 clones, about 88% seen once. Sequencing was performed on peripheral blood. These receptor sequences come from a man between 65 and 80 years old with active COVID-19.

In DNA, the CDR3 is TGTGCCAGCACCCCTGCTGGGACAGGCGACACAGATACGCAGTATTTT. Amino acid sequence: CASTPAGTGDTDTQYF. V gene TRBV6-2 or TRBV6-3 combines with J gene TRBJ2-3; 8 bases agree with TRBD1. CDR1 and CDR2 (germline): MNHEY, SVGEGT. Trimming cost V 7 bases and J 2 bases; bases outside gene matches: 11. The CDR3 is made up of 16 amino acids.

The chain links TRBV28 to TRBJ2-7; D is possibly TRBD1 (6 bases). The CDR3 runs 14 residues. Per the germline V gene, CDR1 is MDHEN and CDR2 is SYDVKM. With 3 bases removed from V and 6 bases from J, the gap between germline ends came to 15 bases. CDR3 in amino acids: CASSLPGATVEQYF. DNA of the CDR3: TGTGCCAGCAGTTTGCCAGGGGCCACGGTCGAGCAGTACTTC.

The V and J genes are TRBV19 and TRBJ1-1, with 11 bases aligning to TRBD1. This CDR3 has 16 residues. Germline assignment: CDR1 LNHDA and CDR2 SQIVND (reference sequence). V trimming: 5 bases; J trimming: 4 bases; junction bases outside the gene matches: 9. CDR3 in DNA: TGTGCCAGTAGTGCCGGGACAGGGGGTCGACCCACTGAAGCTTTCTTT. It yields the protein CASSAGTGGRPTEAFF.

Concerning this clone itself: Other DNA sequences in this sample translate to the same CDR3. The V gene is TRBV4-3, the J gene TRBJ1-6, with 8 bases matching TRBD1. V trimming: 4 bases; J trimming: 0 bases; junction bases outside the gene matches: 5. Germline lookup yields CDR1 LGHNA and CDR2 YSLEER. The CDR3 is 17 amino acids. The DNA for the CDR3 is TGCGCCAGCAGCCGCCGAACAGGGGGCTCCTATAATTCACCCCTCCACTTT. Translation: CASSRRTGGSYNSPLHF.

The V and J genes are TRBV3-1 (or the pseudogene TRBV3-2) and TRBJ1-6, with a possible D match to TRBD1 (5 bases). CDR3 length equals 19 residues. CDR1 and CDR2 from the germline V gene are LGHDT and YNNKEL (reference sequence). Trimming removed 7 bases at V and 5 bases at J, with 27 bases between. This CDR3 reads CASTRGAAGGGPDNSPLHF. CDR3 bases: TGTGCCAGCACCCGAGGGGCAGCGGGGGGAGGGCCAGATAATTCACCCCTCCACTTT.

The V gene is TRBV27, the J gene TRBJ1-2; D is unclear. The germline CDR1 and CDR2 sequences are MNHEY and SMNVEV (reference sequence). The CDR3 covers 16 residues. The V end was cut by 6 bases, the J end by 4 bases, with 21 bases between. CDR3 residues: CASSPGWGGNSYGYTF. CDR3 coding DNA: TGTGCCAGCAGCCCCGGTTGGGGAGGGAATAGCTATGGCTACACCTTC.

This chain joins TRBV24-1 and TRBJ1-2; no clear D gene. CDR1 and CDR2 from the germline V gene are KGHDR and SFDVKD. The CDR3 is 14 amino acids. V lost 3 bases and J lost 2, with 9 bases in between. The chain's CDR3 is CATSDHGRNYGYTF. Here the CDR3 DNA reads TGTGCCACCAGTGATCATGGGAGAAACTATGGCTACACCTTC.

V gene TRBV4-1 combines with J gene TRBJ1-4; 7 nucleotides agree with TRBD1. This CDR3 has 16 amino acids. The ends lost 2 bases at V and 2 bases at J; junction bases unmatched: 5. Germline V gene sequence: CDR1 MGHRA, CDR2 YSYEKL. The CDR3 sequence is CASSQLPTGTNEKLFF. CDR3 DNA sequence: TGCGCCAGCAGCCAACTTCCGACAGGGACTAATGAAAAACTGTTTTTT.

The chain couples TRBV9 to TRBJ2-3, with 8 bases aligning to TRBD2. Germline lookup yields CDR1 SGDLS and CDR2 YYNGEE. V lost 3 bases, J lost 0 bases, and 0 bases stayed unmatched. The CDR3 runs 14 residues. The CDR3 nucleotides read TGTGCCAGCAGCGCTAGCGGGAGCACAGATACGCAGTATTTT. Translation: CASSASGSTDTQYF.

The chain is built from TRBV7-9 and TRBJ2-2; D perhaps matches TRBD2 (5 bases). Trimming shortened V by 1 base and J by 2 bases, and 8 bases separated the two germline ends. The CDR3 loop spans 15 amino acids. CDR1 and CDR2 (germline): SEHNR, FQNEAQ (reference sequence). Here the CDR3 DNA reads TGTGCCAGCAGCTTAGTTGCGGGTAACACCGGGGAGCTGTTTTTT. It encodes CASSLVAGNTGELFF. The full variable domain, its missing parts supplied by reference TRBV7-9 and TRBJ2-2, is DTGVSQNPRHKITKRGQNVTFRCDPISEHNRLYWYRQTLGQGPEFLTYFQNEAQLEKSRLLSDRFSAERPKGSFSTLEIQRTEQGDSAMYLCASSLVAGNTGELFFGEGSRLTVL.

V and J are TRBV6-6 and TRBJ1-5; D perhaps matches TRBD1 (5 bases). Per germline, CDR1 MNHNY and CDR2 SVGAGI (reference sequence). CDR3 length equals 15 residues. The V gene lost 1 base and the J gene lost 4 bases, with 11 bases spanning the gap. As DNA, the CDR3 is TGTGCCAGCAGTTACTTAGCAGGGCATAATCAGCCCCAGCATTTT. Amino acid sequence: CASSYLAGHNQPQHF.

This clone was seen once. The CDR3 nucleotides read TGTGCCAGCAGCCCTAGGCGTCACGAGCAGTACTTC. This encodes CASSPRRHEQYF. This rearrangement joins TRBV11-1 to TRBJ2-7; D is unclear. Germline V gene data show CDR1 as SGHAT and CDR2 as FQDESV (reference sequence). V lost 5 bases, J lost 5 bases, and 10 bases lay in between. This CDR3 comprises 12 residues.

The DNA for the CDR3 is TGCGCCAGCCTACGGGGGGTTGCCAAAAACATTCAGTACTTC. This translates into CASLRGVAKNIQYF. The rearrangement links TRBV23-1 to TRBJ2-4; 7 nucleotides agree with TRBD2. TRBV23-1 is identified as an open reading frame with a role that is uncertain. This CDR3 comprises 14 residues. The trim removed 8 bases at V and 1 base at J, leaving 5 bases unmatched.

The J gene is TRBJ1-4, the V gene TRBV5-4; weak D call: TRBD1 (5 bases). V was trimmed by 0 bases and J by 10 bases, leaving 16 bases between them. This CDR3 spans 15 amino acids. Germline CDR1 reads SGHNT; CDR2 reads YYREEE (reference sequence). CDR3 in amino acids: CASSLAGSTVGKLFF. In nucleotides, the CDR3 is TGTGCCAGCAGCTTGGCTGGGTCGACAGTCGGAAAACTGTTTTTT.

The CDR3 is CASSSGQGAFYEQYF. Here the CDR3 DNA reads TGTGCCAGCAGTTCGGGACAGGGGGCGTTCTACGAGCAGTACTTC. This rearrangement joins TRBV7-2 to TRBJ2-7, with 12 bases aligning to TRBD1. J gave up 3 bases and V 6 bases, and 6 bases lay outside the gene matches. This CDR3 is 15 amino acids long. The germline gives CDR1 SGHTA, CDR2 FQGNSA.